This T cell receptor (beta chain) was found in a study of cytomegalovirus exposure and HLA in healthy donors. The PCR was carried out with 60 Vbeta primers and 13 Jbeta primers. Method: immunoSEQ multiplex PCR; TCRdb's copy keeps in-frame clones and lacks some. This sample's table reports over 100,000 clones. Study-wide points: A later analysis linked a missense variant in DCLRE1C to the trimming of TCR beta V and J genes. The analysis excluded some indistinguishable V segments, including TRBV6-2 and TRBV6-3. Previously analyzed data showed that most TCR beta V segments were productive at a frequency of about 87% or about 30%. In a later analysis, productive TCRs from donors in an Asian-associated ancestry cluster reportedly carried fewer N-insertions than the cohort mean.

About this clone: Antigen specificity is unknown.

V lost 6 bases to trimming and J lost 2 bases, with 13 bases between them. CDR1 is MNHEY, CDR2 SVGAGI, per germline. The CDR3 runs 15 residues. Source material: PBMCs. This receptor was identified in a man between 25 and 39 years old in good health and CMV-seronegative. The chain joins TRBV6-5 to TRBJ2-2; D perhaps matches TRBD1 (6 bases). CDR3: CASSTDSLNTGELFF. The CDR3 nucleotides read TGTGCCAGCAGCACGGACAGTCTCAACACCGGGGAGCTGTTTTTT.